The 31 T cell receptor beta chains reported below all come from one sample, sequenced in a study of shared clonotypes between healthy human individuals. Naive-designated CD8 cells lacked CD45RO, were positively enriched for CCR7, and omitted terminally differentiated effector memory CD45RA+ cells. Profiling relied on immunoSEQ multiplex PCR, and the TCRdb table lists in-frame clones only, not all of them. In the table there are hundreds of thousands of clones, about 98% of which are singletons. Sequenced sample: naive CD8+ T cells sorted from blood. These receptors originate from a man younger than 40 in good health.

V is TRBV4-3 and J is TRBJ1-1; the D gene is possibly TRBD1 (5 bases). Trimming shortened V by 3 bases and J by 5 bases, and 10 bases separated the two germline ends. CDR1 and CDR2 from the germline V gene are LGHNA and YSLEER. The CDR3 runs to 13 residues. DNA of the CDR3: TGCGCCAGCAGCCAGGCCTCAGGGACTGAAGCTTTCTTT. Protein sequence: CASSQASGTEAFF.

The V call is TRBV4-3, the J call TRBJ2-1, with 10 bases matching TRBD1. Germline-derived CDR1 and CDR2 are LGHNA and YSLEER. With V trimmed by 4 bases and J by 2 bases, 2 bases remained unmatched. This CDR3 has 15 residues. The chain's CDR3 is CASSPGQGAYNEQFF. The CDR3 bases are TGCGCCAGCAGCCCAGGACAGGGGGCCTACAATGAGCAGTTCTTC.

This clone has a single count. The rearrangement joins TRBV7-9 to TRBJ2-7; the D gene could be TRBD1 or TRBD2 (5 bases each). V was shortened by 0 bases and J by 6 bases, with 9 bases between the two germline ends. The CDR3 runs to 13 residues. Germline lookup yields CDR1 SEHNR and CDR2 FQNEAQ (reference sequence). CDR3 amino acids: CASSLAEDIEQYF. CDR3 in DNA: TGTGCCAGCAGCTTAGCGGAGGACATCGAGCAGTACTTC. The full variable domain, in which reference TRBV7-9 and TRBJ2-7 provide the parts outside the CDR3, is DTGVSQNPRHKITKRGQNVTFRCDPISEHNRLYWYRQTLGQGPEFLTYFQNEAQLEKSRLLSDRFSAERPKGSFSTLEIQRTEQGDSAMYLCASSLAEDIEQYFGPGTRLTVT.

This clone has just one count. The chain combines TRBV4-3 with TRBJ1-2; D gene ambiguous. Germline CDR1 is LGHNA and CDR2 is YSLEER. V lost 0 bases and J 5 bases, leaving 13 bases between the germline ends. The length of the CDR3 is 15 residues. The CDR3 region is CASSQDWTETYGYTF. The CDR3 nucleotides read TGCGCCAGCAGCCAAGATTGGACCGAAACATATGGCTACACCTTC.

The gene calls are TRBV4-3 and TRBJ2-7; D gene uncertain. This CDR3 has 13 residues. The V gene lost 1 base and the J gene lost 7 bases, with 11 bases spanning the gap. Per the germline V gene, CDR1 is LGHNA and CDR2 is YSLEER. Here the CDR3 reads CASSQVSWGEQYF. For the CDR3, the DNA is TGCGCCAGCAGCCAAGTATCCTGGGGTGAGCAGTACTTC.

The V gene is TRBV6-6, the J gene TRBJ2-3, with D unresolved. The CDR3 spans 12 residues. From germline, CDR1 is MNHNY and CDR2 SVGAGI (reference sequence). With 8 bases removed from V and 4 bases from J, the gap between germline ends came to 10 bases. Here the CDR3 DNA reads TGTGCCAGCCACCCTGAGGCAGATACGCAGTATTTT. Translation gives CASHPEADTQYF.

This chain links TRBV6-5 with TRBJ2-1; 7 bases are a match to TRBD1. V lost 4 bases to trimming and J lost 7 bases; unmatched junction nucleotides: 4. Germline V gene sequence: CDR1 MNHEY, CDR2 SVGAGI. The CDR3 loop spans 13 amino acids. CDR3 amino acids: CASSFDRENEQFF. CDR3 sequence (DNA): TGTGCCAGCAGTTTCGACAGGGAAAATGAGCAGTTCTTC.

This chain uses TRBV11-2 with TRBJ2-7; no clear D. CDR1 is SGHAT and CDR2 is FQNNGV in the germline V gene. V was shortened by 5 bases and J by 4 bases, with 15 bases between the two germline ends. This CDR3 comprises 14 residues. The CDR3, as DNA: TGTGCCAGCAGCCTCGGAGATAGGCTGTACGAGCAGTACTTC. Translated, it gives CASSLGDRLYEQYF.

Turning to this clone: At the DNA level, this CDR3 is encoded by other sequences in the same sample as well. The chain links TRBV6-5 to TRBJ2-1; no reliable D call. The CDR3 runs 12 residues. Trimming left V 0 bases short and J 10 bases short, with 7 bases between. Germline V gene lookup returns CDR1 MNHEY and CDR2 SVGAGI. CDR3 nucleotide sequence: TGTGCCAGCAGTTACTCGAGCGACGAGCAGTTCTTC. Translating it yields CASSYSSDEQFF.

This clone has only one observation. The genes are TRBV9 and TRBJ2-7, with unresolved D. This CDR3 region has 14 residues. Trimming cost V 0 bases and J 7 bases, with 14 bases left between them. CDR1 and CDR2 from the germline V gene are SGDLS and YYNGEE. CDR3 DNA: TGTGCCAGCAGCGTAGGTGGCGCCAGTTGGGAGCAGTACTTC. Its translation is CASSVGGASWEQYF.

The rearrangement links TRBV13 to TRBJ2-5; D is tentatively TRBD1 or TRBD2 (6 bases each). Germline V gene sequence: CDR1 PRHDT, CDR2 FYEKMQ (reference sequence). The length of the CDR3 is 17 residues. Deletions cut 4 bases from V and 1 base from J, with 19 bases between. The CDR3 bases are TGTGCCAGCAGCTACGCCGGGGGCAGGGAATCCCAAGAGACCCAGTACTTC. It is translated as CASSYAGGRESQETQYF.

This CDR3 is CASFPPSGSTDTQYF. The CDR3, as DNA: TGTGCCAGCTTTCCCCCGAGCGGTAGCACAGATACGCAGTATTTT. The chain links TRBV18 to TRBJ2-3; D possibly corresponds to TRBD2 (5 bases). Germline V gene data show CDR1 as KGHSH and CDR2 as LQKENI. This CDR3 has 15 amino acids. V lost 7 bases, J lost 0 bases, and 14 bases lay in between.

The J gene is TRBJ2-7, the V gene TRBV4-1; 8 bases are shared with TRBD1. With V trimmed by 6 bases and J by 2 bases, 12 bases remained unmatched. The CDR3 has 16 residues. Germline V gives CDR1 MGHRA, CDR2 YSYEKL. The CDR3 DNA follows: TGCGCCAGCAGTATGGCCCGGGACAGGCTCGCCTACGAGCAGTACTTC. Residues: CASSMARDRLAYEQYF.

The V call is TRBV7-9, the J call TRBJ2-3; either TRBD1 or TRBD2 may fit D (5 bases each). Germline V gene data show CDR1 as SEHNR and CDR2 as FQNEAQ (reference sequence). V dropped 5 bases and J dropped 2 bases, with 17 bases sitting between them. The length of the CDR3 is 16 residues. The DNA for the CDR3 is TGTGCCAGCAGCCAAACTAGGGGCCCGGACACAGATACGCAGTATTTT. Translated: CASSQTRGPDTDTQYF. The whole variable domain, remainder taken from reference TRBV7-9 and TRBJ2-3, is DTGVSQNPRHKITKRGQNVTFRCDPISEHNRLYWYRQTLGQGPEFLTYFQNEAQLEKSRLLSDRFSAERPKGSFSTLEIQRTEQGDSAMYLCASSQTRGPDTDTQYFGPGTRLTVL.

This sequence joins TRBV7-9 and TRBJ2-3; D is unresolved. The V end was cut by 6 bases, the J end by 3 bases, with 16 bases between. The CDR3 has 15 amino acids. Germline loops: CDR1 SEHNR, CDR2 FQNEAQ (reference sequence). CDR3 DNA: TGTGCCAGCAGTGGGCCCCGTGGCAGGACAGATACGCAGTATTTT. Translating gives CASSGPRGRTDTQYF.

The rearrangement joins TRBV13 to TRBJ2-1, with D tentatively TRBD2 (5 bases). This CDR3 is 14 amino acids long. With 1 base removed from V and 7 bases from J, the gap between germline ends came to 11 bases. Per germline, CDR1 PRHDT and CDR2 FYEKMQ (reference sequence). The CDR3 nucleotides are TGTGCCAGCAGCTTAGTAGCTAGCATAAATGAGCAGTTCTTC. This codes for CASSLVASINEQFF.

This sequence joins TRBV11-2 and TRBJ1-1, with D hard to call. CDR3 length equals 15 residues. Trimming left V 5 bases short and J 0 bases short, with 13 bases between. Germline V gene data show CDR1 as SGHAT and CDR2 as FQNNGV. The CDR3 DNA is TGTGCCAGCAGCCAGCTGAGGCAGATGAACACTGAAGCTTTCTTT. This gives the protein CASSQLRQMNTEAFF.

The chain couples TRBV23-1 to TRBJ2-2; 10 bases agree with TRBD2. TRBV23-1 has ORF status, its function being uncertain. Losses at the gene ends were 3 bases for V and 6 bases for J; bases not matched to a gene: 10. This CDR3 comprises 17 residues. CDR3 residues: CASSQVCLAGVPGELFF. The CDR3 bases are TGCGCCAGCAGTCAGGTGTGTCTAGCGGGAGTTCCCGGGGAGCTGTTTTTT.

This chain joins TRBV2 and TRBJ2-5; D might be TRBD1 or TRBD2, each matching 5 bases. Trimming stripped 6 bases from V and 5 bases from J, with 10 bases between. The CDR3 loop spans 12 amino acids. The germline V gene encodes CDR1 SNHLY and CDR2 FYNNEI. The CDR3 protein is CASRGVGETQYF. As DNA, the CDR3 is TGTGCCAGCAGGGGGGTAGGCGAGACCCAGTACTTC. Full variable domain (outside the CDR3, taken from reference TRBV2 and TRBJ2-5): EPEVTQTPSHQVTQMGQEVILRCVPISNHLYFYWYRQILGQKVEFLVSFYNNEISEKSEIFDDQFSVERPDGSNFTLKIRSTKLEDSAMYFCASRGVGETQYFGPGTRLLVL.

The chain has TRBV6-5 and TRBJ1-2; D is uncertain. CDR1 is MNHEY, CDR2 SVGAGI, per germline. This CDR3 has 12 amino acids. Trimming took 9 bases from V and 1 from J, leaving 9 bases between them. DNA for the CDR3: TGTGCCAGTTTCCTACTTAACTATGGCTACACCTTC. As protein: CASFLLNYGYTF.

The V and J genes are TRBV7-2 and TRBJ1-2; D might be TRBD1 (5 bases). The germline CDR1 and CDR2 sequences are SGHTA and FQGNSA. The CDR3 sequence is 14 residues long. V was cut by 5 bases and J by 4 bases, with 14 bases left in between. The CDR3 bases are TGTGCCAGCAGCCCAATCGGGGGAGTCTATGGCTACACCTTC. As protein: CASSPIGGVYGYTF.

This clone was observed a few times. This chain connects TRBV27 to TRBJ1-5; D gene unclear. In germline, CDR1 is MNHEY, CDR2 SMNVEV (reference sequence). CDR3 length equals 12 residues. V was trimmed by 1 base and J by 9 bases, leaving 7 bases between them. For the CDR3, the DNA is TGTGCCAGCAGTTTATTATCAGGGCCCCAGCATTTT. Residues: CASSLLSGPQHF.

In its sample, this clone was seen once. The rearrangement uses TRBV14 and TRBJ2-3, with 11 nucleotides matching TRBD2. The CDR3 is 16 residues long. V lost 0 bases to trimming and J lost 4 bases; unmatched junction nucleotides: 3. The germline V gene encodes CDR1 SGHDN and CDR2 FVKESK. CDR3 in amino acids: CASSQDQLAGADTQYF. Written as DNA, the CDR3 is TGTGCCAGCAGCCAAGATCAACTAGCGGGGGCAGATACGCAGTATTTT. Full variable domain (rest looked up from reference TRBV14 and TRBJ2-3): EAGVTQFPSHSVIEKGQTVTLRCDPISGHDNLYWYRRVMGKEIKFLLHFVKESKQDESGMPNNRFLAERTGGTYSTLKVQPAELEDSGVYFCASSQDQLAGADTQYFGPGTRLTVL.

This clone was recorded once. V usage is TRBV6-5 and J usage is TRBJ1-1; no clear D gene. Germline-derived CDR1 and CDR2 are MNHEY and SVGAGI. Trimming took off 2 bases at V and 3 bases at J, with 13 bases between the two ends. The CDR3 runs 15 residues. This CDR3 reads CASSYQNLGYTEAFF. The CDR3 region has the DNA TGTGCCAGCAGTTACCAGAACCTGGGGTACACTGAAGCTTTCTTT.

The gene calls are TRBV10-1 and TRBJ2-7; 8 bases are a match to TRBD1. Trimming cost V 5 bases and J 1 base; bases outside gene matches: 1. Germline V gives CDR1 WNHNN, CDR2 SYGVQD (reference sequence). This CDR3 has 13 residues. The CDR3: CASSHRGSYEQYF. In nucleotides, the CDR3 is TGCGCCAGCAGTCACAGGGGGTCCTACGAGCAGTACTTC.

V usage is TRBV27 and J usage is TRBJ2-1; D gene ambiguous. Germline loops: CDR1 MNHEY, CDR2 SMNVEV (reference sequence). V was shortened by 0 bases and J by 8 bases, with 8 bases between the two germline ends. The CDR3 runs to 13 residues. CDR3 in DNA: TGTGCCAGCAGTTTATCTCACGGTGATGAGCAGTTCTTC. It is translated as CASSLSHGDEQFF.

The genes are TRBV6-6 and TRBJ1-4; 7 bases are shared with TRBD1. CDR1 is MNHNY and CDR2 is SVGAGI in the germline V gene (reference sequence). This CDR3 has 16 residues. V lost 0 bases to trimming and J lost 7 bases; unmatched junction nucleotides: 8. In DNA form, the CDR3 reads TGTGCCAGCAGTTACTCGATGGGGGACAGAAGTGAAAAACTGTTTTTT. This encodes CASSYSMGDRSEKLFF.

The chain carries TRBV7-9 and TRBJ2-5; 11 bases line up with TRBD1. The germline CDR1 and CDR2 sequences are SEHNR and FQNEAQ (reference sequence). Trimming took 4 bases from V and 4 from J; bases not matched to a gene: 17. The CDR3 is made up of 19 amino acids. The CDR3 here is CASSSPTAGQGAFGETQYF. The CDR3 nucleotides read TGTGCCAGCAGCTCGCCGACGGCAGGACAGGGGGCGTTCGGAGAGACCCAGTACTTC.

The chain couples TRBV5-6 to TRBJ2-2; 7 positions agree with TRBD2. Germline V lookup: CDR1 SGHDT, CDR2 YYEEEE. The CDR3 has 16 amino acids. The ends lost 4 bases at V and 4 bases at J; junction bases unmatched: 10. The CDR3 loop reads CASSHPGGDGTGELFF. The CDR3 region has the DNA TGTGCCAGCAGCCACCCGGGGGGTGACGGCACCGGGGAGCTGTTTTTT.

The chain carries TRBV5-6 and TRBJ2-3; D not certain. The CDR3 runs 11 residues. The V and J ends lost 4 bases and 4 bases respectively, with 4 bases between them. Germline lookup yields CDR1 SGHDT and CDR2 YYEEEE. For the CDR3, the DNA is TGTGCCAGCAGCGAGTCAGATACGCAGTATTTT. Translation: CASSESDTQYF.

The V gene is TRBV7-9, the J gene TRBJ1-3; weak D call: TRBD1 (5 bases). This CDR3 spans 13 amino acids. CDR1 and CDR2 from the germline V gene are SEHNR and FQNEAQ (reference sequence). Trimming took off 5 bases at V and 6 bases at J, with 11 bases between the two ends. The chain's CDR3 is CASSKVTENTIYF. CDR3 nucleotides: TGTGCCAGCAGCAAAGTGACAGAAAACACCATATATTTT.